This TCR beta chain was captured in a study of glioma-infiltrating T cells after dendritic cell vaccination. Regarding time point: after dendritic cell vaccination, including at tumor progression/relapse. Generated by immunoSEQ multiplex PCR, the TCRdb table keeps only in-frame clones and is missing some. In the table there are more than 20,000 clones, 85% to 90% of which are singletons. The CDR3 sequence is 15 residues long. The ends lost 7 bases at V and 0 bases at J; junction bases unmatched: 5. Germline V gives CDR1 MGHRA, CDR2 YSYEKL. This TCR was sampled from a human donor with glioblastoma. The chain joins TRBV4-1 to TRBJ2-2, with TRBD1 matching over 7 bases. Here the sequenced sample was blood, taken after dendritic cell vaccination. The CDR3 loop is CASMDRKTNTGELFF. The CDR3 DNA follows: TGCGCCAGCATGGACAGGAAGACGAACACCGGGGAGCTGTTTTTT.